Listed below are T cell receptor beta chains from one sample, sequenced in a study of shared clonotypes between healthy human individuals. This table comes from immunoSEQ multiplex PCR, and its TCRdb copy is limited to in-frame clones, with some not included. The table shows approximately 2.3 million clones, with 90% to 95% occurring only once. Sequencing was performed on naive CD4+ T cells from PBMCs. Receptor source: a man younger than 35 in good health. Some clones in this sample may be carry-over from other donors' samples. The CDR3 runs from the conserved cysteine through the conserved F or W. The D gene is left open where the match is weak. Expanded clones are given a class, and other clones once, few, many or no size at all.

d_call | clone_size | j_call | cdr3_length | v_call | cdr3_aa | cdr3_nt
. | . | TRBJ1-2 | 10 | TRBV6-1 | CASNFVGYTF | TGTGCCAGCAATTTCGTTGGCTACACCTTC
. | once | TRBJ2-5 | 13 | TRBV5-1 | CASRRRLEETQYF | TGCGCCAGCAGGCGTAGGCTAGAAGAGACCCAGTACTTC
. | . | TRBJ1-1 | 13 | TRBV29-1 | CSVEGGSGVEAFF | TGCAGCGTTGAAGGAGGGTCGGGTGTTGAAGCTTTCTTT
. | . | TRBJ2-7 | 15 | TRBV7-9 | CASSPGQIFSYEQYF | TGTGCCAGCAGCCCAGGGCAGATTTTCTCCTACGAGCAGTACTTC
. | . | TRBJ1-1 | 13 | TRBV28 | CASSLGRWTEAFF | TGTGCCAGCAGTTTGGGACGGTGGACTGAAGCTTTCTTT
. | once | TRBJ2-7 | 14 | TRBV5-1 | CASSVGPPLYEQYF | TGCGCCAGCAGCGTGGGACCTCCCCTCTACGAGCAGTACTTC
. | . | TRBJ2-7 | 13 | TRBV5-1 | CASSHGGVDEQYF | TGCGCCAGCAGCCATGGTGGGGTAGACGAGCAGTACTTC
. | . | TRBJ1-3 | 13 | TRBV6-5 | CASSPNPGNTIYF | TGTGCCAGCTCGCCTAACCCTGGAAACACCATATATTTT
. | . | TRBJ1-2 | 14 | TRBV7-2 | CASSLAHRDYGYTF | TGTGCCAGCAGCTTAGCCCACAGGGACTATGGCTACACCTTC
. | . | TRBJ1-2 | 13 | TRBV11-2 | CASSSEGNYGYTF | TGTGCCAGCAGCTCGGAGGGTAACTATGGCTACACCTTC
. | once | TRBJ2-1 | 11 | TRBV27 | CASSGFGEQFF | TGTGCCAGCAGCGGGTTTGGTGAGCAGTTCTTC
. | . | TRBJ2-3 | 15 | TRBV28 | CASSPPRQGTDTQYF | TGTGCCAGCAGTCCCCCCCGACAGGGCACAGATACGCAGTATTTT
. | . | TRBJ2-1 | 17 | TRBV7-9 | CASSFFLGRLRNNEQFF | TGTGCCAGCAGCTTCTTTCTGGGCCGGTTGCGGAACAATGAGCAGTTCTTC
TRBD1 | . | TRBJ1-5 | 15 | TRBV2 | CASSASGQGNQPQHF | TGTGCCAGCAGCGCCTCTGGACAGGGCAATCAGCCCCAGCATTTT
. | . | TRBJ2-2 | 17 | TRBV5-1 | CASSLGGSISNTGELFF | TGCGCCAGCAGCTTGGGGGGTAGCATTTCGAACACCGGGGAGCTGTTTTTT
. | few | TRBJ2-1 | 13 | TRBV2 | CASSEAPQGEQFF | TGTGCCAGCAGTGAAGCACCCCAGGGTGAGCAGTTCTTC
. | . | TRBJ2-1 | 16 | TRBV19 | CASKPQASANYNEQFF | TGTGCCAGTAAACCCCAGGCTAGCGCGAACTACAATGAGCAGTTCTTC
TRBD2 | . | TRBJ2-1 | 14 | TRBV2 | CASRGTSGGNEQFF | TGTGCCAGCAGGGGGACTAGCGGTGGCAATGAGCAGTTCTTC
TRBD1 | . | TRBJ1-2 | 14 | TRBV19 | CASSMGTVNYGYTF | TGTGCCAGTAGTATGGGGACAGTCAACTATGGCTACACCTTC
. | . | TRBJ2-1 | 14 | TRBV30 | CAWSFGQDWDEQFF | TGTGCCTGGAGTTTCGGACAAGATTGGGATGAGCAGTTCTTC
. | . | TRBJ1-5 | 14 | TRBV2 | CASSDLVSNQPQHF | TGTGCCAGCAGTGACCTCGTTTCCAATCAGCCCCAGCATTTT
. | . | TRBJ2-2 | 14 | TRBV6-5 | CASGGIANTGELFF | TGTGCCAGCGGAGGGATAGCCAACACCGGGGAGCTGTTTTTT
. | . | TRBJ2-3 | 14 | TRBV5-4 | CASSLLDSTDTQYF | TGTGCCAGCAGCTTGTTGGACTCCACAGATACGCAGTATTTT
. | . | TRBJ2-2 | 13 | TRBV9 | CASSPVVAGELFF | TGTGCCAGCAGCCCTGTGGTGGCCGGGGAGCTGTTTTTT
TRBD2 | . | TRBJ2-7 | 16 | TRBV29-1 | CSVEDPVRGLGYEQYF | TGCAGCGTTGAAGATCCTGTCCGCGGACTAGGCTACGAGCAGTACTTC
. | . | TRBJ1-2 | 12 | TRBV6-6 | CATLLSENGYTF | TGTGCCACCCTCCTAAGCGAAAATGGCTACACCTTC
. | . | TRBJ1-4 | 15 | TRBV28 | CASSPHPGSNEKLFF | TGTGCCAGCAGTCCGCACCCAGGCAGTAATGAAAAACTGTTTTTT
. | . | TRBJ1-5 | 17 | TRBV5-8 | CASSTPGQSFSNQPQHF | TGTGCCAGCAGCACCCCCGGACAGTCCTTTAGCAATCAGCCCCAGCATTTT
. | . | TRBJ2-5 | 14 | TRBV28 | CASSLSGAQETQYF | TGTGCCAGCAGTTTATCGGGAGCACAAGAGACCCAGTACTTC
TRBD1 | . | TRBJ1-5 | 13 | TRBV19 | CASSGTGNQPQHF | TGTGCCAGTAGTGGGACAGGAAATCAGCCCCAGCATTTT
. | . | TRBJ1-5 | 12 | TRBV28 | CASNTGNQPQHF | TGTGCCAGCAACACAGGCAATCAGCCCCAGCATTTT
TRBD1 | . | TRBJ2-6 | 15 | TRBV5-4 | CASSGTGLGANVLTF | TGTGCCAGCAGTGGGACAGGGCTTGGGGCCAACGTCCTGACTTTC
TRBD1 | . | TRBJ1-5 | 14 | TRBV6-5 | CASNLRQGSQPQHF | TGTGCCAGCAACCTCAGACAGGGTTCTCAGCCCCAGCATTTT
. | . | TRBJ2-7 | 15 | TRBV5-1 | CASSLDPQSSYEQYF | TGCGCCAGCAGCCTGGACCCACAGAGCTCCTACGAGCAGTACTTC
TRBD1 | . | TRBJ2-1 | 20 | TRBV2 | CASSVRTGSGASSSHNEQFF | TGTGCCAGCAGTGTAAGGACAGGGTCGGGGGCTAGCTCGTCCCACAATGAGCAGTTCTTC
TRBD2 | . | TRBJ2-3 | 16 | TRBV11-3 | CASSSGGAGRTDTQYF | TGTGCCAGCAGCTCGGGGGGAGCGGGTCGCACAGATACGCAGTATTTT
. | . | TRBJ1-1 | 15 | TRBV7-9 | CASSLGSLMNTEAFF | TGTGCCAGCAGCTTAGGCTCGCTTATGAACACTGAAGCTTTCTTT
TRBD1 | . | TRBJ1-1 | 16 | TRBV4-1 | CASSQPNRGRNTEAFF | TGCGCCAGCAGCCAACCAAACAGGGGGCGAAATACTGAAGCTTTCTTT
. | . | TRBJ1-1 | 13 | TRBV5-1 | CASSQRWDTEAFF | TGCGCCAGCAGCCAGAGGTGGGACACTGAAGCTTTCTTT
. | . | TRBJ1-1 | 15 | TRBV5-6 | CASSSTGLQNTEAFF | TGTGCCAGCAGCTCTACCGGGTTGCAGAACACTGAAGCTTTCTTT
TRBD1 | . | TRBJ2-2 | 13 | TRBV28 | CASGTGKGGELFF | TGTGCCAGCGGGACAGGGAAAGGCGGGGAGCTGTTTTTT
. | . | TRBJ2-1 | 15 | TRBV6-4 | CASRKHPQLNNEQFF | TGTGCCAGCAGGAAACATCCGCAGCTTAACAATGAGCAGTTCTTC
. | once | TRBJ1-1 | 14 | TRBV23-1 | CASSQWKGNTEAFF | TGCGCCAGCAGTCAATGGAAAGGGAACACTGAAGCTTTCTTT
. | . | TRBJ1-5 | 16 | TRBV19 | CASTLGGTLGGQPQHF | TGTGCCAGTACCCTAGGGGGGACCTTGGGAGGTCAGCCCCAGCATTTT
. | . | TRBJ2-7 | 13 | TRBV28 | CASSTPPLYEQYF | TGTGCCAGCAGCACTCCCCCCCTGTACGAGCAGTACTTC
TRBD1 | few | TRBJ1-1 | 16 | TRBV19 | CATRVGDRSMNTEAFF | TGTGCCACCAGGGTGGGGGACAGGAGCATGAACACTGAAGCTTTCTTT